This section outlines one T cell receptor beta chain sequence together with its context. Germline CDR1 reads SEHNR; CDR2 reads FQNEAQ (reference sequence). Germline trimming cut 6 bases from V and 3 bases from J; bases unmatched to any gene: 5. This CDR3 is built from 16 residues. This specimen belongs to a study of T cells after yellow fever vaccination. TCRdb fed the 5' RACE reads into MiXCR, producing one record per CDR3 protein. The table records about 630,000 distinct CDR3 sequences, about 12% of them present only once. Sequenced material: PBMCs, taken on the day of the yellow fever booster vaccination. The chain recombines TRBV7-9 with TRBJ2-5; 15 nucleotides align to TRBD2. This receptor was identified in a man younger than 40 who received the YFV17D yellow fever vaccine. In DNA form, the CDR3 reads TGTGCCAGCAGTTCTTGGACTAGCGGGAGGGAAGAGACCCAGTACTTC. Protein: CASSSWTSGREETQYF.